Reported below is one T cell receptor beta chain. Generated by immunoSEQ multiplex PCR, the TCRdb table keeps only in-frame clones and is missing some. The top ten hold over 12% of the sample, which has fewer than 120,000 clones, about 90% seen once. These data are taken from a study of T cell responses to AZD1222 COVID-19 vaccine. Germline loops: CDR1 SGHRS, CDR2 YFSETQ. Trimming cost V 0 bases and J 10 bases, with 13 bases left between them. The CDR3 has 13 amino acids. The receptor's source is an adult who received the AZD1222 COVID-19 vaccine. Sequences were derived from peripheral blood, sampled 28 days after the second AZD1222 dose. This chain links TRBV5-1 with TRBJ1-1, with no clear D. CDR3 DNA sequence: TGCGCCAGCAGCTTGGCGCTTCTCTCGACAGCTTTCTTT. Translation: CASSLALLSTAFF.